This T cell receptor beta chain appears in the sequencing data of a study of OX40 agonist ivuxolimab in advanced cancers. Study information: Patient treatment consisted of intravenous ivuxolimab administration every 2 weeks at 0.01 to 10 mg/kg. Study-level results: At 0.1-3.0 mg/kg, partial responders had clonal expansion among the lowest observed.

Exclusion of a patient followed from autoimmune disease history or systemic immunosuppression. The repertoire was sequenced with immunoSEQ multiplex PCR; TCRdb's copy has only in-frame clones and lacks some. The table includes about 50,000 clones, approximately 89% detected once. Concerning this clone: Its target is unknown.

Germline CDR1 and CDR2: SGHVS and FQNEAQ. The CDR3 contains 15 residues. The ends were cut back, 6 bases at V and 0 bases at J, with 12 bases in the middle. The gene calls are TRBV7-8 and TRBJ2-1, with D uncertain. Source: CD4+ or CD8+ T cells sorted from blood, taken in a trial of the OX40 agonist ivuxolimab. The TCR sequence derives from an adult with an advanced solid tumor such as melanoma, head and neck, liver or kidney cancer. The CDR3 loop reads CASRDTYRSYNEQFF. The CDR3 region has the DNA TGTGCCAGCAGGGATACGTACCGCTCCTACAATGAGCAGTTCTTC. Full variable domain (remainder filled in from reference TRBV7-8 and TRBJ2-1): GAGVSQSPRYKVAKRGQDVALRCDPISGHVSLFWYQQALGQGPEFLTYFQNEAQLDKSGLPSDRFFAERPEGSVSTLKIQRTQQEDSAVYLCASRDTYRSYNEQFFGPGTRLTVL.